Sequencing of this T cell receptor (beta chain) was carried out in a study of cytomegalovirus exposure and HLA in healthy donors. 60 Vbeta and 13 Jbeta primers were used in PCR. The method was immunoSEQ multiplex PCR; TCRdb's version includes in-frame clones alone and lacks a portion of them. The top ten clones hold roughly 1.4% of a sample with approximately 160,000 clones, 70% to 80% of them seen once. A note on this clone: Antigen: not known.

Study results and limitations: Most of the TCR beta V segments (in an earlier analysis) were productive either about 90% or about 30% of the time.

Unmatched junction bases numbered 10, after V lost 6 bases and J lost 8 bases. The CDR3 covers 15 residues. Germline V gene data show CDR1 as MNHEY and CDR2 as SMNVEV (reference sequence). Sequencing was performed on PBMCs. The receptor was isolated from a woman in her 30s in good health and CMV-seropositive. The V and J genes are TRBV27 and TRBJ1-4; TRBD1 agrees at 9 bases. CDR3 region: CASSKYGTGSEKLFF. The CDR3 coding sequence is TGTGCCAGCAGCAAATACGGGACAGGGTCGGAAAAACTGTTTTTT.